The T cell receptor beta chain described here comes from a study of identical twins. Study-level points and caveats: Twins shared beta out-of-frame sequences in excess, but this excess was weaker.

About this clonotype itself: Its antigen is currently unknown.

CDR1 and CDR2 from the germline V gene are LGHNA and YNFKEQ. There are 16 residues in the CDR3. The junction had 10 bases not matched to a gene; V was cut back by 3 bases and J by 5 bases. Template switching (which added a universal primer site) was used, and cDNA carried unique molecular identifiers. TCRdb processed the 5' RACE reads anew with MiXCR; each CDR3 protein has one entry. Altogether a few hundred thousand distinct CDR3 sequences are present, less than 20% being singletons, with the ten largest covering 10% to 15%. The clonotype originates from a man aged 50-59 years in good health. What was sequenced was naive T cells sorted from blood. The genes are TRBV4-2 and TRBJ2-3; 8 positions agree with TRBD2. CDR3 DNA sequence: TGTGCCAGCAGCCAGGGTCTCGCGGGGGGTGTAGATACGCAGTATTTT. It yields the protein CASSQGLAGGVDTQYF.